This TCR beta chain derives from a study of molecular identifiers for immune sequencing clone quantification. Looking at the study overall: Across replicate runs, RNA obtained from approximately 20,000 or 100,000 naive CD8 cells was divided into five, with four undergoing sequencing. Study observations and caveats: Because of identical TCR molecules sharing a barcode, sizes of highly expanded clones could be underestimated. Clones above 20 RNA copies contained over 97% of effector molecules and under 1% of naive molecules.

MiXCR, run by TCRdb on the PCR reads, gives a single entry per CDR3 protein. The data contain over 35,000 distinct CDR3 sequences, about 18% of them singletons. The germline CDR1 and CDR2 sequences are SGHDN and FVKESK. Losses at the gene ends were 3 bases for V and 9 bases for J; bases not matched to a gene: 8. This CDR3 spans 15 amino acids. The table lists this clonotype with many counts. Its antigen is not identified. V gene TRBV14 combines with J gene TRBJ2-1; the match to TRBD2 covers 10 bases. The sequencing sample was made of naive CD8+ T cells from blood, with Jurkat cell RNA spiked in. Noted subset: FACS-sorted CD8+CD4-CCR7+CD45RA+ naive T cells. The sequence was collected from a human donor in good health. Some libraries in this study had Jurkat cell RNA spiked in. Here the CDR3 DNA reads TGTGCCAGCAGCCATACCGGGACTAGCGCAGCTGAGCAGTTCTTC. This translates into CASSHTGTSAAEQFF.